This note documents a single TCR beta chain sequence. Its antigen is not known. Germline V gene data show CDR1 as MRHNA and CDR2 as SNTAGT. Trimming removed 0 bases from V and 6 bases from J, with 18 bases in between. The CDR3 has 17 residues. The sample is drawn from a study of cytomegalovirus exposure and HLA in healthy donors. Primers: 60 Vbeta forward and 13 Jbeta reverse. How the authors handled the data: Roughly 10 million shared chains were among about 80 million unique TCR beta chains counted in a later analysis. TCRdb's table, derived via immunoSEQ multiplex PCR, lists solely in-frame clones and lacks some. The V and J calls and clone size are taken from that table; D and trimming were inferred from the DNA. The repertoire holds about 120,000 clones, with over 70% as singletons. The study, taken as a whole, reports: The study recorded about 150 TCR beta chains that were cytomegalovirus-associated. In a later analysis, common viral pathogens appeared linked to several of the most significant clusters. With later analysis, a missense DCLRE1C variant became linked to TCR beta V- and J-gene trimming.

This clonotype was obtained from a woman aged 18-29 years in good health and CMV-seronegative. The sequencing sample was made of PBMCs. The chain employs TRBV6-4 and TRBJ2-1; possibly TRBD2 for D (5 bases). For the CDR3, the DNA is TGTGCCAGCAGTGACTCGAGTGATATAGCGAGGCCCAATGAGCAGTTCTTC. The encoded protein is CASSDSSDIARPNEQFF.